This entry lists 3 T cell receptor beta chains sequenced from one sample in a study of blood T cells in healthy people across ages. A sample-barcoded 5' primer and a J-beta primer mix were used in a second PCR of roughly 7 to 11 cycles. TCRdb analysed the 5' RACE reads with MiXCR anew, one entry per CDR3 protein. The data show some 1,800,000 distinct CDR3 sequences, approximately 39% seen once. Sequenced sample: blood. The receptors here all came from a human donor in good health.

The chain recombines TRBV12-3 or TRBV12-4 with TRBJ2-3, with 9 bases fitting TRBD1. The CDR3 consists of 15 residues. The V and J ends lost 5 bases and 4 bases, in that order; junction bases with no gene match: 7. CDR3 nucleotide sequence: TGTGCCAGCAGTGTAGGGACAGGGTCTGCAGATACGCAGTATTTT. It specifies CASSVGTGSADTQYF.

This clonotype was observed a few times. The CDR3, as DNA: TGTGCCAGCTCACAGAACAGGGTAAAGGAAAAACTGTTTTTT. Protein product: CASSQNRVKEKLFF. The V call is TRBV18, the J call TRBJ1-4; possible D gene TRBD1, 6 bases. Trimming pared 4 bases from V and 8 bases from J, leaving 14 bases between. From germline, CDR1 is KGHSH and CDR2 LQKENI. The CDR3 spans 14 residues.

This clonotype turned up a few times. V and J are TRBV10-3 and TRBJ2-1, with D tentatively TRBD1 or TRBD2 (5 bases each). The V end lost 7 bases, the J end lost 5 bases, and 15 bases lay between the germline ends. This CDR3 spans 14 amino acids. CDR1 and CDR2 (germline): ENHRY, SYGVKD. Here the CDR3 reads CAINRGRTDNEQFF. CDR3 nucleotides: TGTGCCATCAACCGGGGACGTACGGACAATGAGCAGTTCTTC.